This T cell receptor (beta chain) derives from a study of CD8+ T cells in alopecia areata. Overall study context: Tofacitinib continued for 6 to 18 months and was then withheld for 6 months.

Comments on this clone: Its antigen remains unidentified.

CDR1 is GTSNPN and CDR2 is SVGIG in the germline V gene (reference sequence). V was pared by 2 bases and J by 1 base, with 9 bases between. There are 13 residues in the CDR3. Study observations and caveats: Normal scalp showed lower clonality than lesional scalp, especially alopecia totalis/universalis.

Extraction of RNA preceded its reverse transcription into cDNA, which served as the sequencing template. This table comes from immunoSEQ multiplex PCR, and its TCRdb copy is limited to in-frame clones, with some not included. The table includes 200,000 to 250,000 clones, 65% to 70% detected once. The sequences come from CD4+ T cells sorted from blood, collected at week 0. This TCR came from a human donor with alopecia areata. V usage is TRBV30 and J usage is TRBJ2-7; D is uncertain. CDR3: CAWSSYYSYEQYF. In nucleotides, the CDR3 is TGTGCCTGGAGTTCATATTATTCCTACGAGCAGTACTTC.